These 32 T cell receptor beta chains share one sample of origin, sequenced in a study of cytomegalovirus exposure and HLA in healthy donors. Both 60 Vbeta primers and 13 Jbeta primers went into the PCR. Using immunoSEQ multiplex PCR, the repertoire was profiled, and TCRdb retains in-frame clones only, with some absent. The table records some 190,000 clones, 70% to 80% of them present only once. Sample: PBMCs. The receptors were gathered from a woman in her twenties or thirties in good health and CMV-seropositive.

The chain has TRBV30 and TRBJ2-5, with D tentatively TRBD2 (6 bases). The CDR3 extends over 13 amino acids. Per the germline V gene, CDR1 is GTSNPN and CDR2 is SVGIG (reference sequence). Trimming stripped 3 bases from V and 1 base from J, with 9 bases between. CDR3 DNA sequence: TGTGCCTGGAGAAGGAGGGTCCAAGAGACCCAGTACTTC. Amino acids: CAWRRRVQETQYF. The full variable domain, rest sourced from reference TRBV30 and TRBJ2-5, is SQTIHQWPATLVQPVGSPLSLECTVEGTSNPNLYWYRQAAGRGLQLLFYSVGIGQISSEVPQNLSASRPQDRQFILSSKKLLLSDSGFYLCAWRRRVQETQYFGPGTRLLVL.

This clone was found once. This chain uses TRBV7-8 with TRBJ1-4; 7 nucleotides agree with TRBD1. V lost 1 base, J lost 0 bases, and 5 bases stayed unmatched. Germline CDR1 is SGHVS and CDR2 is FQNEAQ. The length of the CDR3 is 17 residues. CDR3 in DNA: TGTGCCAGCAGCTTAGAGGGCACAGGGGCAACTAATGAAAAACTGTTTTTT. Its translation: CASSLEGTGATNEKLFF.

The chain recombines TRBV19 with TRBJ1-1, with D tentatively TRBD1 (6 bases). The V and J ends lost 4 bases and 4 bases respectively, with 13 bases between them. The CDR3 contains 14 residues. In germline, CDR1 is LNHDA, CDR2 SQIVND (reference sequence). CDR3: CASSTQGIFTEAFF. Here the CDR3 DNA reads TGTGCCAGTAGTACACAGGGTATTTTCACTGAAGCTTTCTTT.

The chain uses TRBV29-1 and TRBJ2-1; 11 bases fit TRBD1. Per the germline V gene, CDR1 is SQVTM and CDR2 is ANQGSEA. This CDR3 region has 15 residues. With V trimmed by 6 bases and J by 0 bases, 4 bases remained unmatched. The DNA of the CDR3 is TGCAGCGTACGCGGGACAGGGGGCTCCTACAATGAGCAGTTCTTC. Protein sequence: CSVRGTGGSYNEQFF.

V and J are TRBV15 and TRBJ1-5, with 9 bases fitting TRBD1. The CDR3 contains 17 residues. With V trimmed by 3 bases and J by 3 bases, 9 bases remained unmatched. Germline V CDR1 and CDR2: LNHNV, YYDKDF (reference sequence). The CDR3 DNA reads TGTGCCACCAGCAGCCAACCGGGACAGGGCCCCAATCAGCCCCAGCATTTT. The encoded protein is CATSSQPGQGPNQPQHF.

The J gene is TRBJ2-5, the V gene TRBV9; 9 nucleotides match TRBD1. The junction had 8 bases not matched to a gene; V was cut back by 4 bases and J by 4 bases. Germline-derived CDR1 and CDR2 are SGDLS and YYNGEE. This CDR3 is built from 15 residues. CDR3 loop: CASSPTGQGRETQYF. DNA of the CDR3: TGTGCCAGCAGCCCGACGGGACAGGGTCGAGAGACCCAGTACTTC.

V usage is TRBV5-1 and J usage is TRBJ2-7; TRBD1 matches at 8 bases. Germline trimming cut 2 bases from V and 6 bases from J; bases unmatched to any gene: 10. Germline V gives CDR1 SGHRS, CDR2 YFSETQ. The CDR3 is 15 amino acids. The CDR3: CASSFQTGVLVEQYF. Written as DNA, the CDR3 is TGCGCCAGCAGCTTTCAGACAGGGGTTTTGGTCGAGCAGTACTTC. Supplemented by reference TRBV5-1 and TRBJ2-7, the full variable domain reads KAGVTQTPRYLIKTRGQQVTLSCSPISGHRSVSWYQQTPGQGLQFLFEYFSETQRNKGNFPGRFSGRQFSNSRSEMNVSTLELGDSALYLCASSFQTGVLVEQYFGPGTRLTVT.

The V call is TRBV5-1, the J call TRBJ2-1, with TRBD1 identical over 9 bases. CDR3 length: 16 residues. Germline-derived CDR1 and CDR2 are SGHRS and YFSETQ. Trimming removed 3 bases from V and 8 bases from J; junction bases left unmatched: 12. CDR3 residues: CASSSDPGQGSDEQFF. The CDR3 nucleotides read TGCGCCAGCAGCTCCGACCCGGGACAGGGAAGCGATGAGCAGTTCTTC.

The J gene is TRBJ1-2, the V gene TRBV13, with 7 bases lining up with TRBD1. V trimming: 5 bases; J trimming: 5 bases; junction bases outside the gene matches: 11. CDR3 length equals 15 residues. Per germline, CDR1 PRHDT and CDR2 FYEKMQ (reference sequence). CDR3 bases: TGTGCCAGCAGCACCGCGGACAGGACTCAATATGGCTACACCTTC. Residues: CASSTADRTQYGYTF. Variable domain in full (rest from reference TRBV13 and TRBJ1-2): AAGVIQSPRHLIKEKRETATLKCYPIPRHDTVYWYQQGPGQDPQFLISFYEKMQSDKGSIPDRFSAQQFSDYHSELNMSSLELGDSALYFCASSTADRTQYGYTFGSGTRLTVV.

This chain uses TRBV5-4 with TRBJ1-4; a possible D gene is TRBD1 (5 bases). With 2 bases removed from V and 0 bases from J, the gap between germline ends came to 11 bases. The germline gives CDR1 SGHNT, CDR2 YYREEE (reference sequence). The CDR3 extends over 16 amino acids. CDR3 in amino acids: CASSFDSPATNEKLFF. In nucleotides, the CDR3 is TGTGCCAGCAGCTTTGACAGTCCGGCAACTAATGAAAAACTGTTTTTT.

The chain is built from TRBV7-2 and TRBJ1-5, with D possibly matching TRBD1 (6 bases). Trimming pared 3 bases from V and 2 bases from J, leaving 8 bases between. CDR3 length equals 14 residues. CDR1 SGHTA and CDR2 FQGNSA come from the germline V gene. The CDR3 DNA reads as TGTGCCAGCAGCTTGGACAGCGGCAATCAGCCCCAGCATTTT. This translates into CASSLDSGNQPQHF. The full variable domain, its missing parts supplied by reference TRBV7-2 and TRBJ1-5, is GAGVSQSPSNKVTEKGKDVELRCDPISGHTALYWYRQSLGQGLEFLIYFQGNSAPDKSGLPSDRFSAERTGGSVSTLTIQRTQQEDSAVYLCASSLDSGNQPQHFGDGTRLSIL.

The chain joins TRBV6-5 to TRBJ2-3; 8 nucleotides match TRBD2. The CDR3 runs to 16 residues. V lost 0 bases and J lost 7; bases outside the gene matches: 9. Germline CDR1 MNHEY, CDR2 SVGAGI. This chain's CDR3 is CASSYSHSGAGNTQYF. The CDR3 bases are TGTGCCAGCAGTTACTCGCATAGCGGGGCGGGAAATACGCAGTATTTT.

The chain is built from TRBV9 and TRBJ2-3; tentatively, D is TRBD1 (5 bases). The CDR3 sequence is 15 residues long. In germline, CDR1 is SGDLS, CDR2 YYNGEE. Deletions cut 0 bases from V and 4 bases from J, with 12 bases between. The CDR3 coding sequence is TGTGCCAGCAGCGTAGCTCAGGGATTGGCAGATACGCAGTATTTT. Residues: CASSVAQGLADTQYF.

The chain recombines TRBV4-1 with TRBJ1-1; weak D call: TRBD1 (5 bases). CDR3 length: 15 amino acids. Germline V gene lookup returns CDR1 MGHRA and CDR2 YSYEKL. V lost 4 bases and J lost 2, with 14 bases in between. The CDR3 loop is CASSPVDSPNTEAFF. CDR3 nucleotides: TGCGCCAGCAGCCCAGTTGACAGCCCCAACACTGAAGCTTTCTTT.

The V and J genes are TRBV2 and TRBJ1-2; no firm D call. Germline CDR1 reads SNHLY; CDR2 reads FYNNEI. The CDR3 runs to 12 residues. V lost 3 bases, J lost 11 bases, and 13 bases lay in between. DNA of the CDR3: TGTGCCAGCAGTGAGGCAGCCCGCGGATACACCTTC. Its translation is CASSEAARGYTF. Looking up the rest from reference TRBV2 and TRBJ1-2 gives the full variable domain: EPEVTQTPSHQVTQMGQEVILRCVPISNHLYFYWYRQILGQKVEFLVSFYNNEISEKSEIFDDQFSVERPDGSNFTLKIRSTKLEDSAMYFCASSEAARGYTFGSGTRLTVV.

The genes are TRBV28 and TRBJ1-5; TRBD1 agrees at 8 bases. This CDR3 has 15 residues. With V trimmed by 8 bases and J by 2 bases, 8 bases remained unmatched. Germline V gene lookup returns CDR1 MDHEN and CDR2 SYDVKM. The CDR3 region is CASQQPTGGNQPQHF. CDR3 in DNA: TGTGCCAGCCAACAACCGACAGGGGGCAATCAGCCCCAGCATTTT.

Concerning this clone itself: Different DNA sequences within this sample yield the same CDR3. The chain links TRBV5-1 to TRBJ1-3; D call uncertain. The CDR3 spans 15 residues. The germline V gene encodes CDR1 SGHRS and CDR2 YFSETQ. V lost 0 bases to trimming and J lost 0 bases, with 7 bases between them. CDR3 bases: TGCGCCAGCAGCTTGGCCAGTTTCTCTGGAAACACCATATATTTT. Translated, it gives CASSLASFSGNTIYF. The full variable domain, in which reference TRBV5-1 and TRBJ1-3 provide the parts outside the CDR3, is KAGVTQTPRYLIKTRGQQVTLSCSPISGHRSVSWYQQTPGQGLQFLFEYFSETQRNKGNFPGRFSGRQFSNSRSEMNVSTLELGDSALYLCASSLASFSGNTIYFGEGSWLTVV.

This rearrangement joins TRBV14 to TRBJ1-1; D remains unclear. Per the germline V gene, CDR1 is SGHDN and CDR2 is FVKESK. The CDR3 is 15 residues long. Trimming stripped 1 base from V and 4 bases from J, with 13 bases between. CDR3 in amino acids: CASSQVIRISTEAFF. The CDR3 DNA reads TGTGCCAGCAGCCAAGTGATAAGAATTAGCACTGAAGCTTTCTTT. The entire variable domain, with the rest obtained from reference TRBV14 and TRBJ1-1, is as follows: EAGVTQFPSHSVIEKGQTVTLRCDPISGHDNLYWYRRVMGKEIKFLLHFVKESKQDESGMPNNRFLAERTGGTYSTLKVQPAELEDSGVYFCASSQVIRISTEAFFGQGTRLTVV.

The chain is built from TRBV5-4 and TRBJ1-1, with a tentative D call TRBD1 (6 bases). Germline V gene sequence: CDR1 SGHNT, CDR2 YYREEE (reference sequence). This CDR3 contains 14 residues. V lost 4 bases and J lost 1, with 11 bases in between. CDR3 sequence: CASSPGQRNTEAFF. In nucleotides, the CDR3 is TGTGCCAGCAGCCCGGGACAAAGGAACACTGAAGCTTTCTTT. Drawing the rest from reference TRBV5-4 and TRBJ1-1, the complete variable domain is ETGVTQSPTHLIKTRGQQVTLRCSSQSGHNTVSWYQQALGQGPQFIFQYYREEENGRGNFPPRFSGLQFPNYSSELNVNALELDDSALYLCASSPGQRNTEAFFGQGTRLTVV.

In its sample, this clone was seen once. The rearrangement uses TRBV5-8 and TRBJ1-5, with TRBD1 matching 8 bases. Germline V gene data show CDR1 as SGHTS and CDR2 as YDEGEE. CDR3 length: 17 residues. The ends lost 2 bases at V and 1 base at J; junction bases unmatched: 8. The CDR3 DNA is TGTGCCAGCAGCTTAGGACAGGGCTTGGTCAGCAATCAGCCCCAGCATTTT. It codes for CASSLGQGLVSNQPQHF.

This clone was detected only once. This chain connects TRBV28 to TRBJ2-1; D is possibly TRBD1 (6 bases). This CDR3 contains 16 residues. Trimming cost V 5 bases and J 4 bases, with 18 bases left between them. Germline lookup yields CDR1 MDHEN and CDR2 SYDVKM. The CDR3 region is CASSETGLGFYNEQFF. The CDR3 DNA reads TGTGCCAGCAGTGAGACAGGTTTAGGGTTTTACAATGAGCAGTTCTTC.

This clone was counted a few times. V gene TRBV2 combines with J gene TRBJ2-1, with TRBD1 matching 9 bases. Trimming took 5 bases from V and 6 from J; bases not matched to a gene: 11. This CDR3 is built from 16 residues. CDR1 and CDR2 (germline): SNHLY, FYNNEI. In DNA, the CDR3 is TGTGCCAGCAGTAAAAGGACAGGGGCAGGGTTCAATGAGCAGTTCTTC. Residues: CASSKRTGAGFNEQFF.

The CDR3 here is CASSVGLEVETQYF. In nucleotides, the CDR3 is TGTGCCAGCAGCGTGGGACTAGAAGTAGAGACCCAGTACTTC. V is TRBV5-4 and J is TRBJ2-5; 8 bases map to TRBD2. The V gene's germline CDR1 is SGHNT and CDR2 YYREEE (reference sequence). V was clipped by 4 bases and J by 4 bases; unmatched bases: 6. This CDR3 has 14 residues.

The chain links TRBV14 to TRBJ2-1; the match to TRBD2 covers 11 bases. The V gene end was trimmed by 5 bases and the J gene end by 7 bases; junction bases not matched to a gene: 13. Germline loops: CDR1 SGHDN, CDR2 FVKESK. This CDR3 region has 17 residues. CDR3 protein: CASSYRSLAGATNEQFF. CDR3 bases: TGTGCCAGCAGCTACCGGTCACTAGCGGGAGCTACAAATGAGCAGTTCTTC.

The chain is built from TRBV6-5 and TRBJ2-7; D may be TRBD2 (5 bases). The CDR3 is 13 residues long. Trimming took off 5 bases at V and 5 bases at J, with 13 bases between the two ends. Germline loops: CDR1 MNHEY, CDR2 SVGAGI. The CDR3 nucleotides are TGTGCCAGCAGTAGGACTCACCGCCACGAGCAGTACTTC. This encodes CASSRTHRHEQYF.

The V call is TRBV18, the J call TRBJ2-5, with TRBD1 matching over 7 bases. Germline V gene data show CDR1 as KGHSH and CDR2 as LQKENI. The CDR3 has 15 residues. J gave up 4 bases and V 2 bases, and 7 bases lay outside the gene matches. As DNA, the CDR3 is TGTGCCAGCTCACCAACCGGCAGGGGGACAGAGACCCAGTACTTC. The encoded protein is CASSPTGRGTETQYF.

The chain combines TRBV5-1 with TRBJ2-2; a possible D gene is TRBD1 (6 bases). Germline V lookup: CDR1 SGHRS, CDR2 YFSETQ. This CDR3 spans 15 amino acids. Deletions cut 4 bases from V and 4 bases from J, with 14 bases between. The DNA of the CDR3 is TGCGCCAGCAGCATCACAGGGAAGGGCACCGGGGAGCTGTTTTTT. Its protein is CASSITGKGTGELFF.

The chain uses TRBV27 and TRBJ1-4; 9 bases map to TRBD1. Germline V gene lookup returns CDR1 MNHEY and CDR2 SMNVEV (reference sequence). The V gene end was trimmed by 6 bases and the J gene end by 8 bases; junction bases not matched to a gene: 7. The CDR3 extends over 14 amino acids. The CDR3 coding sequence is TGTGCCAGCAGCCCCGGGACAGGGATGGAAAAACTGTTTTTT. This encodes CASSPGTGMEKLFF.

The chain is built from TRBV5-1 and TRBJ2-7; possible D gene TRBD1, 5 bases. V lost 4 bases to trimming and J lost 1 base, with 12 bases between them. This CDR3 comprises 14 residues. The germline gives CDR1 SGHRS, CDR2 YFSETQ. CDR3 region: CASSRQTASYEQYF. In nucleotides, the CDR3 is TGCGCCAGCAGCCGGCAGACAGCTTCCTACGAGCAGTACTTC.

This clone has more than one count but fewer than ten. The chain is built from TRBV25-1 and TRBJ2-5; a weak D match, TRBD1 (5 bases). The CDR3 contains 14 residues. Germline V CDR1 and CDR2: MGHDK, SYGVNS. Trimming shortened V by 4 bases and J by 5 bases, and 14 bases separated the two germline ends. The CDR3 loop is CASSGLGARETQYF. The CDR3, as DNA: TGTGCCAGCAGTGGTTTAGGGGCACGGGAGACCCAGTACTTC.

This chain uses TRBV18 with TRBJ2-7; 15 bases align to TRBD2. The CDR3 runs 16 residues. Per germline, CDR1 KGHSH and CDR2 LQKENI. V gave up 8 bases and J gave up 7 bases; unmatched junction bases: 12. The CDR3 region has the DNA TGTGCCAGCGCAATTGGACTAGCGGGAGGGGCGACAGAGCAGTACTTC. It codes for CASAIGLAGGATEQYF.

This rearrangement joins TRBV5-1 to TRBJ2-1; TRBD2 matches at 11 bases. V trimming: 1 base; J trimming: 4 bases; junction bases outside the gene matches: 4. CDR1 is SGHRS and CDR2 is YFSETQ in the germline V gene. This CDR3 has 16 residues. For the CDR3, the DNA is TGCGCCAGCAGCTTGACGGTAGCGGGAGGGTACAATGAGCAGTTCTTC. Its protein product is CASSLTVAGGYNEQFF.